This T cell receptor beta chain was retrieved from a study of T cells after posttransplantation cyclophosphamide. Sequencing used immunoSEQ multiplex PCR; TCRdb keeps in-frame clones, though not all of them. The record shows 30,000 to 35,000 clones for this sample, with no singletons present. This clone has more than one count but fewer than ten. Different DNA sequences within this sample yield the same CDR3. The TCR sequence derives from a woman aged 25 to 39 in good health and a related stem cell transplant donor. Sample: PBMCs.

The CDR3 loop is CASSLRQGSSYEQYF. CDR3 DNA sequence: TGTGCCAGCAGCTTAAGACAGGGGAGCTCCTACGAGCAGTACTTC. The chain combines TRBV7-2 with TRBJ2-7, with TRBD1 matching 8 bases. V was pared by 2 bases and J by 0 bases, with 3 bases of the junction left unmatched. Germline V lookup: CDR1 SGHTA, CDR2 FQGNSA. This CDR3 has 15 amino acids. The variable domain in full, completed from reference TRBV7-2 and TRBJ2-7, reads GAGVSQSPSNKVTEKGKDVELRCDPISGHTALYWYRQSLGQGLEFLIYFQGNSAPDKSGLPSDRFSAERTGGSVSTLTIQRTQQEDSAVYLCASSLRQGSSYEQYFGPGTRLTVT.